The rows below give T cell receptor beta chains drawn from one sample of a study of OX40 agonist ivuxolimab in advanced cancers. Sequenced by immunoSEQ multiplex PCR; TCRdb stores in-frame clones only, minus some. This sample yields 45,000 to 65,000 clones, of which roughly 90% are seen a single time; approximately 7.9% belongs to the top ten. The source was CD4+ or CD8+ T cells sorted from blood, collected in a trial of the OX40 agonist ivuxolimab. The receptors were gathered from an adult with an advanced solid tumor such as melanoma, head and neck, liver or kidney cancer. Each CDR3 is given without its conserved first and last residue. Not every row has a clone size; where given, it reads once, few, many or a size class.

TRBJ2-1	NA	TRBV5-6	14	ASSFDPESSYNEQF
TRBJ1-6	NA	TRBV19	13	ASSPESSYNSPLH
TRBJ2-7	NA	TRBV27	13	ASSPLAGLSYEQY
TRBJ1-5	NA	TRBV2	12	ASRGTDSNQPQH
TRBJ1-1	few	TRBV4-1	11	ASSQEQGPEAF
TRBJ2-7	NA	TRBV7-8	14	ASSLAVWRGGDEQY
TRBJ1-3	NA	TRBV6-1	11	ASSQEPGNTIY
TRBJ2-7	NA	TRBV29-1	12	SVEVRRSPYEQY
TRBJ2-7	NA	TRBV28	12	ASSYLAGSYEQY
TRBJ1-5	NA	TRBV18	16	ASSPQGTGTGGGQPQH
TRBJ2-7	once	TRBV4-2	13	ASSQDTGVAYEQY
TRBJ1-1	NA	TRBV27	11	ASSLGWGTEAF
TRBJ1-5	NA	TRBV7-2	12	ASSLTEANQPQH
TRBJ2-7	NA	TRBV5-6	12	ASSFQDSLYEQY
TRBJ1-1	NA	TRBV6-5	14	ASSYWGAGEDTEAF
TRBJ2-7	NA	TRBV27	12	ASSLSPSVHEQY
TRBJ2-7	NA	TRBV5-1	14	ASSSFPSGEGYEQY